The next 5 T cell receptor beta chains were all read from a single sample in a study of shared clonotypes between healthy human individuals. Sequenced by immunoSEQ multiplex PCR; TCRdb stores in-frame clones only, minus some. Here the sample spans a few million clones, over 90% being singletons. The sequenced material came from naive CD4+ T cells from PBMCs. Sample subset: CD45RA+ positively selected. These receptors were obtained from a young man in good health. Some clones in this sample may be carry-over from other donors' samples.

The chain recombines TRBV4-1 with TRBJ2-1, with 9 bases lining up with TRBD2. Trimming at V came to 2 bases and at J to 4 bases, leaving 6 bases not matched to a gene. The germline CDR1 and CDR2 sequences are MGHRA and YSYEKL. This CDR3 has 16 residues. This chain's CDR3 is CASSQPPSGAYNEQFF. The CDR3 coding sequence is TGCGCCAGCAGCCAACCTCCTAGCGGGGCATACAATGAGCAGTTCTTC.

V gene TRBV28 combines with J gene TRBJ2-2; D might be TRBD1 (5 bases). The germline gives CDR1 MDHEN, CDR2 SYDVKM. This CDR3 region has 15 residues. Between the trimmed V and J ends, which lost 4 bases and 6 bases, there was a span of 15 bases. The CDR3 region is CASSSPGQGSGELFF. The CDR3 nucleotides are TGTGCCAGCAGTTCCCCTGGGCAGGGATCCGGGGAGCTGTTTTTT.

The genes are TRBV10-1 and TRBJ2-1; TRBD2 agrees at 9 bases. CDR1 is WNHNN, CDR2 SYGVQD, per germline (reference sequence). The CDR3 consists of 15 residues. V lost 6 bases to trimming and J lost 6 bases; unmatched junction nucleotides: 9. The CDR3 DNA reads as TGCGCCAGCAGGGTAGCGGGAGTAATCTTCAATGAGCAGTTCTTC. It codes for CASRVAGVIFNEQFF.

This chain joins TRBV30 and TRBJ1-4; no clear D gene. The CDR3 length is 11 residues. Germline V CDR1 and CDR2: GTSNPN, SVGIG (reference sequence). The ends were cut back, 0 bases at V and 10 bases at J, with 6 bases in the middle. CDR3: CAWSVPGKLFF. In DNA, the CDR3 is TGTGCCTGGAGTGTCCCTGGAAAACTGTTTTTT.

The chain combines TRBV18 with TRBJ2-5; TRBD2 aligns across 10 bases. V trimming: 5 bases; J trimming: 5 bases; junction bases outside the gene matches: 11. CDR1 KGHSH and CDR2 LQKENI come from the germline V gene. The CDR3 spans 16 residues. This CDR3 is CASSFLAGAPRETQYF. DNA of the CDR3: TGTGCCAGCTCATTCCTAGCGGGAGCTCCGCGGGAGACCCAGTACTTC.